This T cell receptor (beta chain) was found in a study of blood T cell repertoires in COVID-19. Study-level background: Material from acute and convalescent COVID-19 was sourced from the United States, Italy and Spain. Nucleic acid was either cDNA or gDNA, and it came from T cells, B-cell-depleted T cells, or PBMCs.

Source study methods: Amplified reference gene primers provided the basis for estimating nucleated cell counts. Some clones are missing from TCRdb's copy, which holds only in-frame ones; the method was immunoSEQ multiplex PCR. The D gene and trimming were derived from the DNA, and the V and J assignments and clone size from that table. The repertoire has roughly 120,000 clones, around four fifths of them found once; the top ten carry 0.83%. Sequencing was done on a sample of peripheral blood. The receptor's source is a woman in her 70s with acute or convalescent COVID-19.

CDR3: CSAPLGSGEETQYF. CDR3 coding DNA: TGCAGCGCACCCCTCGGGAGCGGGGAAGAGACCCAGTACTTC. The gene calls are TRBV29-1 and TRBJ2-5; 7 bases align to TRBD2. This CDR3 has 14 residues. Germline lookup yields CDR1 SQVTM and CDR2 ANQGSEA. V was clipped by 7 bases and J by 3 bases; unmatched bases: 11. Drawing the rest from reference TRBV29-1 and TRBJ2-5, the complete variable domain is SAVISQKPSRDICQRGTSLTIQCQVDSQVTMMFWYRQQPGQSLTLIATANQGSEATYESGFVIDKFPISRPNLTFSTLTVSNMSPEDSSIYLCSAPLGSGEETQYFGPGTRLLVL.